This T cell receptor (beta chain) was captured by sequencing in a study of beta chain features in type 1 diabetes. The sample holds a few counts of this clone. Its cognate antigen is unknown. The same CDR3 can be traced to other DNA sequences in this sample. Each of the CD4+ naive, central memory, regulatory and stem cell-like memory populations was sorted via CD45RO/CCR7/CD25/CD127/CD95/CD27. Study-level results: Moderately but significantly shorter TCRB CDR3s were found in Type 1 diabetes patients in all four CD4+ subsets.

The V end lost 1 base, the J end lost 0 bases, and 6 bases lay between the germline ends. CDR3 length equals 14 residues. Germline-derived CDR1 and CDR2 are SGHTA and FQGNSA. The authors reverse transcribed all of the isolated RNA, so sequencing captured expressed TCRB transcripts. The repertoire was sequenced with immunoSEQ multiplex PCR; TCRdb's copy has only in-frame clones and lacks some. Altogether about 650,000 clones are present, under 15% being singletons, with the ten largest covering approximately 0.11%. Sequencing was performed on naive CD4+ T cells from blood. The receptor was derived from a man between 25 and 39 years old with type 1 diabetes. The chain couples TRBV7-2 to TRBJ1-1; D ambiguous. In DNA, the CDR3 is TGTGCCAGCAGCTTAGTCTCCTTGAACACTGAAGCTTTCTTT. Amino acid sequence: CASSLVSLNTEAFF.